These 30 T cell receptor beta chains were sequenced from one sample in a study of CD8+ T cells in alopecia areata. Treatment reported: oral pan-JAK inhibitor, 5-10 mg twice daily. RNA extraction and reverse transcription yielded cDNA as sequencing template. Generated by immunoSEQ multiplex PCR, the TCRdb table keeps only in-frame clones and is missing some. The sample holds around 100,000 clones, around 53% seen once. This specimen was CD8+ T cells sorted from blood, taken at week 24, from a patient treated with tofacitinib. The receptors here all came from a human donor with alopecia areata.

The chain carries TRBV7-8 and TRBJ2-3, with 7 bases fitting TRBD1. CDR1 SGHVS and CDR2 FQNEAQ come from the germline V gene. The CDR3 runs to 18 residues. Trimming took 1 base from V and 6 from J; bases not matched to a gene: 16. CDR3: CASSLVEVGTALRDTQYF. The CDR3 region has the DNA TGTGCCAGCAGCTTAGTCGAAGTTGGGACAGCTCTGAGGGATACGCAGTATTTT.

This clone has more than one count but fewer than ten. This sequence joins TRBV29-1 and TRBJ2-7, with 7 bases identical to TRBD1. Trimming at V came to 7 bases and at J to 0 bases, leaving 6 bases not matched to a gene. This CDR3 has 13 residues. Germline loops: CDR1 SQVTM, CDR2 ANQGSEA. CDR3 bases: TGCAGCGCGGCCTGGGACAGCTCCTACGAGCAGTACTTC. It yields the protein CSAAWDSSYEQYF.

CDR3 sequence reads: CSVEWDTEAFF. The CDR3, as DNA: TGCAGCGTTGAGTGGGACACTGAAGCTTTCTTT. The chain has TRBV29-1 and TRBJ1-1, with D unclear. This CDR3 has 11 amino acids. Germline assignment: CDR1 SQVTM and CDR2 ANQGSEA. V was shortened by 3 bases and J by 3 bases, with 5 bases between the two germline ends.

V is TRBV11-1 and J is TRBJ2-7; no definite D call. Germline CDR1 is SGHAT and CDR2 is FQDESV (reference sequence). This CDR3 comprises 17 residues. V was shortened by 5 bases and J by 0 bases, with 20 bases between the two germline ends. The DNA for the CDR3 is TGTGCCAGCAGCCCTAGGGCGGCAGAGCTATACTCCTACGAGCAGTACTTC. Translating gives CASSPRAAELYSYEQYF.

As regards this clone: This sample includes further DNA sequences coding for the same CDR3. The chain carries TRBV15 and TRBJ2-2; D is possibly TRBD1 (6 bases). There are 14 residues in the CDR3. Between the trimmed V and J ends, which lost 6 bases and 1 base, there was a span of 9 bases. The germline gives CDR1 LNHNV, CDR2 YYDKDF (reference sequence). The CDR3 DNA is TGTGCCACCAGTAGGACAGAGAACACCGGGGAGCTGTTTTTT. This gives the protein CATSRTENTGELFF.

This rearrangement joins TRBV30 to TRBJ2-7, with D perhaps TRBD1 (5 bases). Germline V gene data show CDR1 as GTSNPN and CDR2 as SVGIG (reference sequence). This CDR3 region has 13 residues. V gave up 0 bases and J gave up 3 bases, with 9 bases separating them. CDR3: CAWSVDRDYEQYF. Here the CDR3 DNA reads TGTGCCTGGAGTGTAGACAGAGACTACGAGCAGTACTTC.

The genes are TRBV4-3 and TRBJ1-4, with TRBD1 as a possible D gene (5 bases). The CDR3 is 13 residues long. Trimming pared 4 bases from V and 5 bases from J, leaving 8 bases between. Germline-derived CDR1 and CDR2 are LGHNA and YSLEER. CDR3: CASSPRGNEKLFF. In nucleotides, the CDR3 is TGCGCCAGCAGCCCGCGGGGGAATGAAAAACTGTTTTTT.

The chain joins TRBV5-1 to TRBJ2-5, with D unresolved. Trimming left V 2 bases short and J 5 bases short, with 13 bases between. Germline V gene lookup returns CDR1 SGHRS and CDR2 YFSETQ. The CDR3 covers 14 residues. In DNA, the CDR3 is TGCGCCAGCAGCTTTGACCCCAACGAGGAGACCCAGTACTTC. This encodes CASSFDPNEETQYF.

This sequence joins TRBV27 and TRBJ1-6, with 8 bases lining up with TRBD1. From germline, CDR1 is MNHEY and CDR2 SMNVEV (reference sequence). The CDR3 extends over 14 amino acids. V shed 3 bases, J shed 6 bases, and the junction held 1 base outside the gene matches. The CDR3 spells CASSFQGANSPLHF. In nucleotides, the CDR3 is TGTGCCAGCAGTTTCCAGGGGGCTAATTCACCCCTCCACTTT.

The chain couples TRBV27 to TRBJ1-2; TRBD1 matches 7 bases. Germline V gene data show CDR1 as MNHEY and CDR2 as SMNVEV (reference sequence). The CDR3 loop spans 15 amino acids. Unmatched junction bases numbered 12, after V lost 7 bases and J lost 4 bases. CDR3 bases: TGTGCCAGCACCCCCCTCGGAGGGGGCACCTATGGCTACACCTTC. Residues: CASTPLGGGTYGYTF.

V usage is TRBV15 and J usage is TRBJ2-3; TRBD2 matches 7 bases. This CDR3 comprises 15 residues. V dropped 3 bases and J dropped 3; count of bases not matched to a gene: 6. Germline V gives CDR1 LNHNV, CDR2 YYDKDF (reference sequence). The CDR3 loop is CATSSYSGRTDTQYF. In DNA, the CDR3 is TGTGCCACCAGCAGTTATAGCGGGCGTACAGATACGCAGTATTTT.

This clone has only a few counts. The chain carries TRBV1 and TRBJ2-7. TRBV1 counts as a pseudogene. There are 13 residues in the CDR3. CDR3: CTSSQDGEYEQYF. The CDR3 coding sequence is TGCACCAGCAGCCAAGATGGGGAATACGAGCAGTACTTC.

The chain is built from TRBV27 and TRBJ1-6; TRBD1 agrees at 11 bases. The V gene's germline CDR1 is MNHEY and CDR2 SMNVEV (reference sequence). The CDR3 contains 16 residues. Trimming at V came to 2 bases and at J to 10 bases, leaving 7 bases not matched to a gene. CDR3 sequence (DNA): TGTGCCAGCAGTTTACTCGGGACAGGGGGTATCTCACCCCTCCACTTT. Residues: CASSLLGTGGISPLHF.

The rearrangement links TRBV6-5 to TRBJ1-1; no reliable D call. Germline assignment: CDR1 MNHEY and CDR2 SVGAGI. Trimming pared 6 bases from V and 4 bases from J, leaving 15 bases between. The CDR3 has 14 amino acids. The CDR3 sequence: CASSYREGPTEAFF. Written as DNA, the CDR3 is TGTGCCAGCAGCTACCGTGAGGGCCCCACTGAAGCTTTCTTT.

This clone was seen a few times. V is TRBV7-9 and J is TRBJ2-3; D is unclear. The CDR3 consists of 15 residues. The V gene's germline CDR1 is SEHNR and CDR2 FQNEAQ (reference sequence). Trimming cost V 5 bases and J 4 bases, with 16 bases left between them. The CDR3 region is CASSPTQAPADTQYF. The CDR3, as DNA: TGTGCCAGCAGCCCAACACAAGCCCCCGCAGATACGCAGTATTTT.

Details on this clone: This CDR3 is also generated by other DNA sequences in the sample. This chain joins TRBV6-6 and TRBJ2-1; tentative D call: TRBD2 (6 bases). The germline V gene encodes CDR1 MNHNY and CDR2 SVGAGI (reference sequence). The length of the CDR3 is 15 residues. Trimming removed 6 bases at V and 0 bases at J, with 12 bases between. The CDR3 DNA follows: TGTGCCAGCAGCCGGGACGGGAGCTCCTACAATGAGCAGTTCTTC. Residues: CASSRDGSSYNEQFF.

V usage is TRBV29-1 and J usage is TRBJ1-2, with D perhaps matching TRBD1 (5 bases). Germline loops: CDR1 SQVTM, CDR2 ANQGSEA. The V end lost 2 bases, the J end lost 4 bases, and 11 bases lay between the germline ends. This CDR3 spans 13 amino acids. The chain's CDR3 is CSVEQGWVYGYTF. The CDR3, as DNA: TGCAGCGTTGAACAGGGTTGGGTCTATGGCTACACCTTC.

This clone was recorded once. This chain connects TRBV11-2 to TRBJ2-7, with TRBD1 identical over 8 bases. This CDR3 has 14 amino acids. Germline CDR1 is SGHAT and CDR2 is FQNNGV. The V gene end was trimmed by 4 bases and the J gene end by 5 bases; junction bases not matched to a gene: 7. Written as DNA, the CDR3 is TGTGCCAGCAGCTCCTGGGACAGGCAAAACGAGCAGTACTTC. As protein: CASSSWDRQNEQYF.

This chain connects TRBV27 to TRBJ2-7; TRBD1 matches 8 bases. Trimming at V came to 5 bases and at J to 0 bases, leaving 6 bases not matched to a gene. Germline V gene data show CDR1 as MNHEY and CDR2 as SMNVEV (reference sequence). The CDR3 runs 15 residues. CDR3 protein: CASSADREGSYEQYF. In DNA, the CDR3 is TGTGCCAGCAGTGCGGACAGGGAAGGCTCCTACGAGCAGTACTTC.

This clone has just a few counts. This rearrangement joins TRBV5-6 to TRBJ2-5, with TRBD2 matching 16 bases. V lost 3 bases, J lost 3 bases, and 8 bases stayed unmatched. This CDR3 region has 18 residues. Per germline, CDR1 SGHDT and CDR2 YYEEEE. The CDR3 DNA sequence: TGTGCCAGCAGCTCGGGACTAGCGGGGGGGCCGGATAAAGAGACCCAGTACTTC. Translation gives CASSSGLAGGPDKETQYF.

This chain links TRBV2 with TRBJ1-6; weak D call: TRBD1 (5 bases). Trimming shortened V by 4 bases and J by 7 bases, and 11 bases separated the two germline ends. The CDR3 contains 14 residues. In germline, CDR1 is SNHLY, CDR2 FYNNEI. The CDR3 reads CASSVGDPNSPLHF. CDR3 coding DNA: TGTGCCAGCAGTGTTGGGGACCCAAATTCACCCCTCCACTTT.

The V and J genes are TRBV11-2 and TRBJ2-7; 8 nucleotides align to TRBD1. V shed 1 base, J shed 6 bases, and the junction held 5 bases outside the gene matches. Looked up from germline, CDR1 is SGHAT and CDR2 is FQNNGV. CDR3 length equals 14 residues. This chain's CDR3 is CASSLASTGGEQYF. In DNA form, the CDR3 reads TGTGCCAGCAGCTTAGCGAGTACAGGGGGCGAGCAGTACTTC. The full variable domain, its missing parts supplied by reference TRBV11-2 and TRBJ2-7, is EAGVAQSPRYKIIEKRQSVAFWCNPISGHATLYWYQQILGQGPKLLIQFQNNGVVDDSQLPKDRFSAERLKGVDSTLKIQPAKLEDSAVYLCASSLASTGGEQYFGPGTRLTVT.

The rearrangement links TRBV30 to TRBJ2-3, with D tentatively TRBD1 or TRBD2 (5 bases each). There are 17 residues in the CDR3. The germline V and J ends were trimmed by 1 base and 3 bases, with 20 bases remaining between them. Per the germline V gene, CDR1 is GTSNPN and CDR2 is SVGIG (reference sequence). As DNA, the CDR3 is TGTGCCTGGAGTGCCACCCACGGGGCCTTAGGTACAGATACGCAGTATTTT. This sequence encodes CAWSATHGALGTDTQYF.

V gene TRBV4-2 combines with J gene TRBJ2-7; 9 nucleotides line up with TRBD1. Germline loops: CDR1 LGHNA, CDR2 YNFKEQ. There are 15 residues in the CDR3. The V and J ends lost 2 bases and 6 bases, in that order; junction bases with no gene match: 8. CDR3 region: CASSQFQGQGSEQYF. DNA of the CDR3: TGTGCCAGCAGCCAATTCCAGGGACAGGGTTCCGAGCAGTACTTC.

The rearrangement uses TRBV29-1 and TRBJ2-1; unclear D gene. V lost 4 bases to trimming and J lost 0 bases, with 13 bases between them. The CDR3 sequence is 15 residues long. Per germline, CDR1 SQVTM and CDR2 ANQGSEA. The CDR3 DNA sequence: TGCAGCGTTGCGGGTAACTGGGGCTCCTACAATGAGCAGTTCTTC. Translated, it gives CSVAGNWGSYNEQFF.

This chain links TRBV5-1 with TRBJ2-7; 7 bases align to TRBD1. The CDR3 consists of 14 residues. Germline V CDR1 and CDR2: SGHRS, YFSETQ. V shed 4 bases and J 3 bases; nucleotides not matched to a gene: 7. The CDR3 spells CASSEDRQVYEQYF. In DNA form, the CDR3 reads TGCGCCAGCAGCGAGGACAGGCAGGTCTACGAGCAGTACTTC.

The rearrangement links TRBV6-5 to TRBJ2-7; TRBD2 agrees at 12 bases. Germline V gene lookup returns CDR1 MNHEY and CDR2 SVGAGI. The CDR3 is made up of 15 amino acids. V was clipped by 4 bases and J by 2 bases; unmatched bases: 3. In DNA, the CDR3 is TGTGCCAGCAGTTTTACTAGCGGGGGGCCCTACGAGCAGTACTTC. Translation: CASSFTSGGPYEQYF.

The chain combines TRBV7-2 with TRBJ1-2, with a possible D match to TRBD1 (6 bases). This CDR3 is 13 amino acids long. Germline V gene data show CDR1 as SGHTA and CDR2 as FQGNSA. V gave up 1 base and J gave up 6 bases, with 9 bases separating them. The CDR3 here is CASSLGRGDGYTF. The CDR3 DNA reads as TGTGCCAGCAGCTTAGGAAGGGGGGATGGCTACACCTTC. Variable domain in full (rest from reference TRBV7-2 and TRBJ1-2): GAGVSQSPSNKVTEKGKDVELRCDPISGHTALYWYRQSLGQGLEFLIYFQGNSAPDKSGLPSDRFSAERTGGSVSTLTIQRTQQEDSAVYLCASSLGRGDGYTFGSGTRLTVV.

This clone was recorded once. This chain links TRBV27 with TRBJ1-4; TRBD1 is a possible D gene (6 bases). From germline, CDR1 is MNHEY and CDR2 SMNVEV (reference sequence). Between the trimmed V and J ends, which lost 7 bases and 0 bases, there was a span of 21 bases. This CDR3 spans 18 amino acids. CDR3 sequence (DNA): TGTGCCAGCACCTCGTCCCCCGGGGGGCCAACAACTAATGAAAAACTGTTTTTT. Residues: CASTSSPGGPTTNEKLFF.

The chain combines TRBV7-9 with TRBJ2-7, with D tentatively TRBD1 or TRBD2 (5 bases each). Germline CDR1 SEHNR, CDR2 FQNEAQ (reference sequence). The CDR3 is made up of 13 amino acids. V gave up 4 bases and J gave up 3 bases, with 10 bases separating them. CDR3 residues: CASSSGTIYEQYF. Written as DNA, the CDR3 is TGTGCCAGCAGCTCCGGGACCATCTACGAGCAGTACTTC.